The 6 T cell receptor beta chains given below trace back to one sample, sequenced in a study of T cell responses to AZD1222 COVID-19 vaccine. Repertoires were generated with immunoSEQ multiplex PCR, while TCRdb's copy carries only in-frame clones and drops some. The sample shows some 150,000 clones, approximately 91% of them seen only once. Sequenced here: peripheral blood, sampled 28 days after the second dose of the MenACWY control vaccine. The receptors were gathered from an adult who received the MenACWY meningococcal vaccine as a control.

This clone was seen a handful of times. For the CDR3, the DNA is TGTGCCAGCAGTTACTCTGGTAGCGGGCCCTACAATGAGCAGTTCTTC. It yields the protein CASSYSGSGPYNEQFF. The chain carries TRBV6-5 and TRBJ2-1, with 7 nucleotides matching TRBD2. This CDR3 spans 16 amino acids. V shed 0 bases and J 2 bases; nucleotides not matched to a gene: 4. The germline gives CDR1 MNHEY, CDR2 SVGAGI.

About this clone itself: Sequence at one end of the junction differs from germline and may be a read error. V gene TRBV7-7 combines with J gene TRBJ2-2, with 7 bases that match TRBD2. This CDR3 is built from 13 residues. CDR1 SSHAT and CDR2 FNYEAQ come from the germline V gene (reference sequence). CDR3 coding DNA: TGTGCTAGCAGCTTAGCGGGCAACGGGGAGCTGTTTTTT. This codes for CASSLAGNGELFF. Complete variable domain (other parts from reference TRBV7-7 and TRBJ2-2): GAGVSQSPRYKVTKRGQDVTLRCDPISSHATLYWYQQALGQGPEFLTYFNYEAQPDKSGLPSDRFSAERPEGSISTLTIQRTEQRDSAMYRCASSLAGNGELFFGEGSRLTVL.

The chain carries TRBV5-5 and TRBJ1-5, with TRBD1 matching 7 bases. CDR1 is SGHKS, CDR2 YYEKEE, per germline (reference sequence). V gave up 0 bases and J gave up 0 bases; unmatched junction bases: 0. This CDR3 contains 15 residues. CDR3 protein: CASSLGQGSNQPQHF. CDR3 DNA sequence: TGTGCCAGCAGCTTGGGACAGGGTAGCAATCAGCCCCAGCATTTT.

The chain links TRBV3-1 (or the pseudogene TRBV3-2) to TRBJ1-1, with no clear D. The CDR3 consists of 14 residues. V gave up 4 bases and J gave up 1 base, with 10 bases separating them. Per the germline V gene, CDR1 is LGHDT and CDR2 is YNNKEL (reference sequence). Here the CDR3 reads CASSLGTGNTEAFF. The CDR3 region has the DNA TGTGCCAGCAGCCTCGGTACGGGGAACACTGAAGCTTTCTTT.

The chain joins TRBV19 to TRBJ2-1; D could derive from TRBD1 or TRBD2 (5 bases each). The CDR3 is 15 residues long. The germline V and J ends were trimmed by 7 bases and 9 bases, with 22 bases remaining between them. Germline V CDR1 and CDR2: LNHDA, SQIVND (reference sequence). In DNA, the CDR3 is TGTGCCAGTATCGATAAAGGGGCAGGGACGGGTGAGCAGTTCTTC. This translates into CASIDKGAGTGEQFF.

This clone has just one count. The rearrangement uses TRBV7-6 and TRBJ2-2, with D unclear. CDR1 and CDR2 from the germline V gene are SGHVS and FNYEAQ. Trimming left V 2 bases short and J 6 bases short, with 7 bases between. CDR3 length: 13 amino acids. CDR3 DNA sequence: TGTGCCAGCAGCTTAAATCCTGCCGGGGAGCTGTTTTTT. The encoded protein is CASSLNPAGELFF.